This T cell receptor beta chain was observed in a study of post-analysis software for immune sequencing data. Libraries were made from TCR beta cDNA, and they carried unique molecular identifiers. Each CDR3 protein gets one entry after TCRdb re-called the PCR reads with MiXCR. The table lists 150,000 to 200,000 distinct CDR3 sequences, about 30% of them singletons. This clonotype has just one count. Its antigen is not known. After removal of 5 bases from V and 3 bases from J, the junction contained 6 bases not matched to a gene. CDR1 and CDR2 (germline): LNHDA, SQIVND (reference sequence). This CDR3 comprises 15 residues. Points from the study as a whole: Patients carried 4 or 5 TRBV segments more frequently than controls did, and TRBV5-6, TRBV5-1 and TRBV20-1 were among them.

The receptor was isolated from a girl aged 5-17 years with multiple sclerosis. Sample: blood. The chain joins TRBV19 to TRBJ1-2, with 10 positions matching TRBD1. The CDR3 bases are TGTGCCAGTAGTTACCGGGACAGGGGCGACTATGGCTACACCTTC. It translates to CASSYRDRGDYGYTF.